Listed below are T cell receptor beta chains from one sample, sequenced in a study of cytomegalovirus exposure and HLA in healthy donors. Generated by immunoSEQ multiplex PCR, the TCRdb table keeps only in-frame clones and is missing some. The repertoire holds approximately 270,000 clones, with approximately 83% as singletons. What was sequenced was PBMCs. The receptors were sampled from a woman between 18 and 29 years old in good health and CMV-seronegative. The CDR3 runs from the conserved cysteine through the conserved F or W. D genes are given only for firm matches. Some rows mark clone size as missing; the rest say once, few, many or name a class of expanded clone.

J | V | D | size | DNA | CDR3
TRBJ1-1 | TRBV9 | NA | NA | TGTGCCAGCAGCGTAGAGTGGTACGGGGGTGAAGCTTTCTTT | CASSVEWYGGEAFF
TRBJ2-3 | TRBV5-8 | TRBD2 | NA | TGTGCCAGCAGCCGGACTAGCGGTTTCACAGATACGCAGTATTTT | CASSRTSGFTDTQYF
TRBJ1-2 | TRBV7-2 | TRBD1 | NA | TGTGCCAGCAGCTTCCCCGGGACAGGGACAGGCGGCTACACCTTC | CASSFPGTGTGGYTF
TRBJ1-5 | TRBV13 | TRBD1 | NA | TGTGCCAGCAGCGCGACAGGGAGTCAGCCCCAGCATTTT | CASSATGSQPQHF
TRBJ1-2 | TRBV28 | NA | NA | TGTGCCAGCGTCGGGGTCGTTCAGGTCTATGGCTACACCTTC | CASVGVVQVYGYTF
TRBJ2-1 | TRBV5-1 | TRBD2 | NA | TGCGCCAGCACCGAGGGACTAGCGGGAGAATCCAATGAGCAGTTCTTC | CASTEGLAGESNEQFF
TRBJ2-7 | TRBV19 | TRBD2 | NA | TGTGCCAGTAGTATCGTTAGCGGGGGGGCTGGCGAGCAGTACTTC | CASSIVSGGAGEQYF
TRBJ2-1 | TRBV7-6 | TRBD2 | NA | TGTGCCAGCAGCCCTTTGGGCGGGGGGGCCGCGCTAAATGAGCAGTTCTTC | CASSPLGGGAALNEQFF
TRBJ2-7 | TRBV11-2 | NA | few | TGTGCCAGCAGCTCCCTAGACTACGAGCAGTACTTC | CASSSLDYEQYF
TRBJ2-7 | TRBV6-4 | NA | NA | TGTGCCAGCAGTGACTCGACAGGAGAGCAGTACTTC | CASSDSTGEQYF